A selection of T cell receptor beta chains follows, all from one sample in a study of blood T cells in healthy people across ages. TCRdb processed the 5' RACE reads anew with MiXCR; each CDR3 protein has one entry. The profile shows about 1.1 million distinct CDR3 sequences, roughly two fifths of them singletons. The source material was blood. These TCRs come from a man younger than 35 in good health. Each CDR3 is given without its conserved first and last residue. Each record gives: CDR3 length, V gene, J gene, CDR3 protein.

length: 11
V: TRBV4-3
J: TRBJ1-1
CDR3: ASSQDLDIEAF

length: 14
V: TRBV7-2
J: TRBJ2-2
CDR3: ASSLVKGANTGELF

length: 19
V: TRBV12-5
J: TRBJ2-3
CDR3: ASGLGARGAIRESSTDTQY

length: 9
V: TRBV29-1
J: TRBJ2-1
CDR3: TGQTNNEQF

length: 13
V: TRBV5-4
J: TRBJ2-1
CDR3: ASSLSRQGADEQF

length: 15
V: TRBV4-3
J: TRBJ1-1
CDR3: ASSQGRGRALNTEAF

length: 12
V: TRBV10-3
J: TRBJ1-1
CDR3: AITPGQGSTEAF

length: 13
V: TRBV20-1
J: TRBJ2-3
CDR3: SARIAGVRGDTQY

length: 12
V: TRBV20-1
J: TRBJ1-1
CDR3: SARVGQATTEAF

length: 12
V: TRBV4-3
J: TRBJ2-3
CDR3: ASSGGRGTDTQY

length: 13
V: TRBV27
J: TRBJ1-2
CDR3: ASSPQWTGNYGYT

length: 13
V: TRBV6-6
J: TRBJ2-1
CDR3: ASSPRQGSFNEQF

length: 13
V: TRBV6-5
J: TRBJ1-2
CDR3: ASSYPQGANYGYT

length: 11
V: TRBV4-1
J: TRBJ1-1
CDR3: ASGPPRGTEAF

length: 10
V: TRBV20-1
J: TRBJ1-2
CDR3: SSQGASYGYT

length: 11
V: TRBV20-1
J: TRBJ2-5
CDR3: SARDSLGGTQY

length: 15
V: TRBV4-3
J: TRBJ2-2
CDR3: ASSQDAAGVFTGELF

length: 13
V: TRBV7-2
J: TRBJ2-1
CDR3: ASSRRLAGNDEQF

length: 15
V: TRBV7-6
J: TRBJ1-5
CDR3: ASSLGLGGLGNQPQH

length: 12
V: TRBV4-3
J: TRBJ1-2
CDR3: ASSPPGVSYGYT

length: 13
V: TRBV4-3
J: TRBJ1-1
CDR3: ASSREPRANTEAF

length: 13
V: TRBV12-3/TRBV12-4
J: TRBJ2-1
CDR3: ASSIGQGHYNEQF

length: 12
V: TRBV6-5
J: TRBJ1-1
CDR3: ASSNSRGFTEAF

length: 14
V: TRBV20-1
J: TRBJ1-1
CDR3: SAPSGGEYIGTEAF

length: 16
V: TRBV14
J: TRBJ2-1
CDR3: ASSQEPWTSGGKDEQF

length: 13
V: TRBV12-3/TRBV12-4
J: TRBJ2-7
CDR3: ASSSDPRSSYEQY

length: 9
V: TRBV30
J: TRBJ1-2
CDR3: AWSVGYGYT

length: 11
V: TRBV6-6
J: TRBJ1-2
CDR3: ASSYSGPGSYT

length: 10
V: TRBV10-3
J: TRBJ1-2
CDR3: AISADSYGHT

length: 19
V: TRBV6-5
J: TRBJ2-7
CDR3: ASSSPFGIAGGRNRSYEQY

length: 11
V: TRBV25-1
J: TRBJ1-1
CDR3: ASTMVVNTEAF

length: 10
V: TRBV29-1
J: TRBJ1-2
CDR3: SVAQGQSGYT

length: 13
V: TRBV12-3/TRBV12-4
J: TRBJ1-2
CDR3: ASSDATESNYGYT

length: 9
V: TRBV20-1
J: TRBJ2-7
CDR3: SAPPVDEQY

length: 14
V: TRBV5-1
J: TRBJ1-2
CDR3: ASSSRGGGIHYGYT

length: 13
V: TRBV7-2
J: TRBJ1-5
CDR3: ASSFFAKSNQPQH

length: 15
V: TRBV15
J: TRBJ2-7
CDR3: ATSRDRTSGYYNEQY

length: 12
V: TRBV12-3/TRBV12-4
J: NA
CDR3: ASSFSSGQETQY

length: 12
V: TRBV7-8
J: TRBJ2-7
CDR3: ASSLTASPYEQY

length: 13
V: TRBV10-3
J: TRBJ1-4
CDR3: AISESTGLDEKLF

length: 14
V: TRBV5-1
J: TRBJ2-3
CDR3: ASSFRPDRIPDTQY

length: 15
V: TRBV5-1
J: TRBJ2-2
CDR3: ASSLISGGPDTGELF

length: 13
V: TRBV5-1
J: TRBJ1-2
CDR3: ASSFGGAIGYGYT

length: 12
V: TRBV12-3/TRBV12-4
J: TRBJ1-2
CDR3: ASSLADGDYGYT

length: 13
V: TRBV27
J: TRBJ1-1
CDR3: TSSDGQGAGTEAF

length: 11
V: TRBV14
J: TRBJ1-2
CDR3: ASSQEWTDGYT

length: 13
V: TRBV29-1
J: TRBJ1-1
CDR3: SVEGVRGQGTEAF

length: 12
V: TRBV7-2
J: TRBJ1-1
CDR3: AGSLAAINTEAF

length: 11
V: TRBV29-1
J: TRBJ1-4
CDR3: SVITAADEKLF

length: 9
V: TRBV30
J: TRBJ1-1
CDR3: AWNLGAEAF

length: 14
V: TRBV20-1
J: TRBJ2-3
CDR3: STNKRLAGFIDTQY

length: 12
V: TRBV10-3
J: TRBJ2-3
CDR3: AIRLTGDTDTQY

length: 12
V: TRBV14
J: TRBJ1-1
CDR3: ASSPRDRGRKAF

length: 10
V: TRBV29-1
J: TRBJ2-2
CDR3: RARASTRELF